This T cell receptor beta chain came from a study of T cells after posttransplantation cyclophosphamide. Study results and caveats: Blood and skin or GI T cell repertoires showed limited TRB overlap.

In this sample, this clone turned up many times. Its antigen is currently unknown. Sequencing was performed with immunoSEQ multiplex PCR; in TCRdb, only in-frame clones are kept and a portion is missing. The data show approximately 11,000 clones, with none appearing a single time. Treatment was busulfan-fludarabine conditioning, a marrow graft, and cyclophosphamide on days +3 and +4. The CDR3 spans 15 residues. Germline V gene sequence: CDR1 MNHEY, CDR2 SVGAGI. V lost 6 bases and J lost 1; bases outside the gene matches: 7. The clonotype comes from a female patient aged 40-50 years who received an allogeneic stem cell transplant from a related donor, was CMV-positive, and had no GVHD. Some T cells may arise from the graft donor. The material sequenced was PBMCs, taken after allogeneic stem cell transplant with posttransplant cyclophosphamide. The chain links TRBV6-5 to TRBJ1-1; TRBD1 agrees at 8 bases. CDR3 in DNA: TGTGCCAGCAGGGCCGTGACAGGGGAGAACACTGAAGCTTTCTTT. It codes for CASRAVTGENTEAFF.